Below, 26 T cell receptor beta chains from the same sample are listed, as sequenced in a study of cytomegalovirus exposure and HLA in healthy donors. The PCR had 60 Vbeta and 13 Jbeta primers. Sequenced by immunoSEQ multiplex PCR; TCRdb stores in-frame clones only, minus some. The table lists about 130,000 clones, with less than 2.5% in the top ten. The sequenced material came from PBMCs. Receptor source: a woman aged 55-70 years in good health and CMV-seronegative.

The chain recombines TRBV5-1 with TRBJ2-2; D uncertain. Germline V lookup: CDR1 SGHRS, CDR2 YFSETQ. V dropped 1 base and J dropped 6 bases, with 10 bases sitting between them. CDR3 length: 14 residues. This CDR3 is CASSLFEDSGELFF. DNA for the CDR3: TGCGCCAGCAGCTTGTTTGAGGATTCCGGGGAGCTGTTTTTT.

V and J are TRBV7-6 and TRBJ1-2; D gene unclear. The V end was cut by 3 bases, the J end by 5 bases, with 10 bases between. The CDR3 is 13 residues long. Germline CDR1 is SGHVS and CDR2 is FNYEAQ. CDR3 in amino acids: CASSFPQVYGYTF. The DNA for the CDR3 is TGTGCCAGCAGCTTTCCCCAGGTTTATGGCTACACCTTC.

The chain links TRBV2 to TRBJ2-7; D is unclear. The CDR3 is made up of 13 amino acids. Germline V gives CDR1 SNHLY, CDR2 FYNNEI. V lost 5 bases and J lost 1, with 9 bases in between. CDR3 coding DNA: TGTGCCAGCAGTTTAGCAGTATCCTACGAGCAGTACTTC. The encoded protein is CASSLAVSYEQYF.

V and J are TRBV11-3 and TRBJ2-2; D is possibly TRBD2 (6 bases). This CDR3 spans 15 amino acids. Germline assignment: CDR1 SGHNT and CDR2 YENEEA. Deletions cut 1 base from V and 3 bases from J, with 9 bases between. The CDR3 region is CASSLGGRYTGELFF. CDR3 DNA sequence: TGTGCCAGCAGCTTAGGGGGGAGGTACACCGGGGAGCTGTTTTTT.

The chain links TRBV10-3 to TRBJ2-6, with TRBD1 identical over 11 bases. V lost 7 bases and J lost 1; bases outside the gene matches: 6. This CDR3 region has 17 residues. Germline V gene lookup returns CDR1 ENHRY and CDR2 SYGVKD. CDR3 sequence: CAITGQGAGSGANVLTF. For the CDR3, the DNA is TGTGCCATCACCGGACAGGGGGCAGGTTCTGGGGCCAACGTCCTGACTTTC.

The rearrangement joins TRBV6-6 to TRBJ2-7; D remains unclear. Germline CDR1 is MNHNY and CDR2 is SVGAGI (reference sequence). With 6 bases removed from V and 3 bases from J, the gap between germline ends came to 6 bases. The CDR3 contains 11 residues. CDR3 sequence (DNA): TGTGCCAGCAGCCGAGACTACGAGCAGTACTTC. This encodes CASSRDYEQYF.

The chain uses TRBV4-1 and TRBJ1-4; tentative D call: TRBD1 (5 bases). Germline values: CDR1 MGHRA, CDR2 YSYEKL. V was cut by 4 bases and J by 0 bases, with 12 bases left in between. The CDR3 length is 16 residues. CDR3 protein: CASSRQSGATNEKLFF. Written as DNA, the CDR3 is TGCGCCAGCAGCCGACAGTCGGGTGCAACTAATGAAAAACTGTTTTTT.

The DNA of the CDR3 is TGCGCCAGCGCGGGTCCTTACGAGCAGTACTTC. Protein: CASAGPYEQYF. The chain joins TRBV5-1 to TRBJ2-7; TRBD2 might be the D (5 bases). Germline lookup yields CDR1 SGHRS and CDR2 YFSETQ. This CDR3 is 11 amino acids long. The V end was cut by 7 bases, the J end by 4 bases, with 9 bases between.

This chain connects TRBV29-1 to TRBJ2-2, with D possibly being TRBD1 (5 bases). The V gene's germline CDR1 is SQVTM and CDR2 ANQGSEA. This CDR3 is 12 amino acids long. V gave up 6 bases and J gave up 6 bases, with 11 bases separating them. The CDR3: CSVSRVSGELFF. CDR3 sequence (DNA): TGCAGCGTAAGCAGGGTCTCCGGGGAGCTGTTTTTT.

This chain joins TRBV28 and TRBJ2-1, with 7 nucleotides matching TRBD2. The CDR3 has 15 residues. V dropped 7 bases and J dropped 8; count of bases not matched to a gene: 14. Germline V gene lookup returns CDR1 MDHEN and CDR2 SYDVKM. The CDR3 bases are TGTGCCAGCATCACTGCCGCGGGAGCAGGAGATGAGCAGTTCTTC. The encoded protein is CASITAAGAGDEQFF.

This chain's CDR3 is CASSLVGGMNTEAFF. The CDR3 DNA follows: TGTGCCAGCAGCTTAGTCGGAGGGATGAACACTGAAGCTTTCTTT. V is TRBV11-2 and J is TRBJ1-1; D is unclear. The CDR3 is 15 amino acids. From germline, CDR1 is SGHAT and CDR2 FQNNGV. Trimming cost V 1 base and J 0 bases, with 9 bases left between them. The complete variable domain, with remaining parts taken from reference TRBV11-2 and TRBJ1-1, reads EAGVAQSPRYKIIEKRQSVAFWCNPISGHATLYWYQQILGQGPKLLIQFQNNGVVDDSQLPKDRFSAERLKGVDSTLKIQPAKLEDSAVYLCASSLVGGMNTEAFFGQGTRLTVV.

This chain links TRBV7-9 with TRBJ1-1; D not certain. Germline loops: CDR1 SEHNR, CDR2 FQNEAQ (reference sequence). The V end lost 5 bases, the J end lost 6 bases, and 10 bases lay between the germline ends. The CDR3 consists of 12 residues. This chain's CDR3 is CASSPGFSEAFF. The CDR3 DNA reads TGTGCCAGCAGCCCGGGGTTCTCTGAAGCTTTCTTT.

The V and J genes are TRBV28 and TRBJ1-2, with a possible D match to TRBD1 (6 bases). Looked up from germline, CDR1 is MDHEN and CDR2 is SYDVKM. V was pared by 6 bases and J by 4 bases, with 15 bases between. This CDR3 spans 14 amino acids. The CDR3 sequence is CASRSAGQTYGYTF. The CDR3 DNA sequence: TGTGCCAGCAGATCAGCAGGACAGACCTATGGCTACACCTTC.

V and J are TRBV18 and TRBJ1-1, with a tentative D call TRBD1 (5 bases). Trimming left V 1 base short and J 3 bases short, with 9 bases between. The CDR3 has 14 amino acids. Germline CDR1 is KGHSH and CDR2 is LQKENI. In DNA form, the CDR3 reads TGTGCCAGCTCACCACAGGGGCAGGACACTGAAGCTTTCTTT. Protein product: CASSPQGQDTEAFF.

This rearrangement joins TRBV30 to TRBJ2-1, with D unresolved. CDR3 length equals 11 residues. The V and J ends lost 3 bases and 4 bases respectively, with 4 bases between them. The germline CDR1 and CDR2 sequences are GTSNPN and SVGIG (reference sequence). For the CDR3, the DNA is TGTGCCTGGAGGAGTTACAATGAGCAGTTCTTC. Encoded protein: CAWRSYNEQFF.

V is TRBV7-9 and J is TRBJ1-1; D uncertain. This CDR3 region has 15 residues. V shed 5 bases and J shed 1 base, with 14 bases lying between them. Germline V CDR1 and CDR2: SEHNR, FQNEAQ (reference sequence). The CDR3: CASSTRGGENTEAFF. The CDR3 DNA reads TGTGCCAGCAGCACACGGGGAGGTGAGAACACTGAAGCTTTCTTT. The full variable domain, its missing parts supplied by reference TRBV7-9 and TRBJ1-1, is DTGVSQNPRHKITKRGQNVTFRCDPISEHNRLYWYRQTLGQGPEFLTYFQNEAQLEKSRLLSDRFSAERPKGSFSTLEIQRTEQGDSAMYLCASSTRGGENTEAFFGQGTRLTVV.

The rearrangement links TRBV9 to TRBJ2-3, with 12 bases aligning to TRBD2. Germline CDR1 is SGDLS and CDR2 is YYNGEE. This CDR3 contains 19 residues. V dropped 2 bases and J dropped 0; count of bases not matched to a gene: 10. CDR3 in DNA: TGTGCCAGCAGCGTTACTAGCGGGAGGACCCAACACAGCACAGATACGCAGTATTTT. Translating it yields CASSVTSGRTQHSTDTQYF.

The chain joins TRBV2 to TRBJ1-1; D is possibly TRBD1 (5 bases). Trimming removed 2 bases at V and 0 bases at J, with 10 bases between. Germline V gene lookup returns CDR1 SNHLY and CDR2 FYNNEI. The CDR3 consists of 15 residues. In DNA form, the CDR3 reads TGTGCCAGCAGTGAATACCCAGGGATGAACACTGAAGCTTTCTTT. Protein product: CASSEYPGMNTEAFF.

The chain employs TRBV6-5 and TRBJ2-4; 13 positions match TRBD2. The CDR3 runs 14 residues. In germline, CDR1 is MNHEY, CDR2 SVGAGI. V was clipped by 7 bases and J by 15 bases; unmatched bases: 12. The CDR3 loop reads CASTQTLAGGQWYF. The CDR3 region has the DNA TGTGCCAGCACCCAAACACTAGCGGGGGGGCAATGGTACTTC.

The CDR3 reads CASSIGGQRDQPQHF. CDR3 in DNA: TGTGCCAGTAGTATAGGGGGACAGAGGGATCAGCCCCAGCATTTT. The genes are TRBV19 and TRBJ1-5, with 7 bases aligning to TRBD1. With V trimmed by 1 base and J by 5 bases, 5 bases remained unmatched. This CDR3 region has 15 residues. Germline loops: CDR1 LNHDA, CDR2 SQIVND (reference sequence).

V gene TRBV5-1 combines with J gene TRBJ1-2; the D is unclear. The V gene's germline CDR1 is SGHRS and CDR2 YFSETQ. This CDR3 is 15 amino acids long. Trimming left V 6 bases short and J 4 bases short, with 19 bases between. This CDR3 is CASTQQAGSLYGYTF. The DNA for the CDR3 is TGCGCCAGCACCCAGCAGGCCGGCAGCCTCTATGGCTACACCTTC.

The chain carries TRBV10-3 and TRBJ2-5; possibly TRBD2 for D (7 bases). The CDR3 covers 15 residues. Germline values: CDR1 ENHRY, CDR2 SYGVKD. Trimming removed 3 bases from V and 2 bases from J, with 13 bases in between. CDR3 in amino acids: CAISEGGGQQETQYF. CDR3 sequence (DNA): TGTGCCATCAGTGAAGGGGGGGGTCAACAAGAGACCCAGTACTTC.

The chain couples TRBV7-9 to TRBJ2-7, with 10 bases lining up with TRBD1. The CDR3 spans 19 residues. In germline, CDR1 is SEHNR, CDR2 FQNEAQ (reference sequence). The trim removed 5 bases at V and 1 base at J, leaving 17 bases unmatched. The CDR3 here is CASSPPGQGKGPLSYEQYF. CDR3 nucleotides: TGTGCCAGCAGCCCACCGGGACAGGGGAAAGGGCCTTTATCCTACGAGCAGTACTTC.

The chain carries TRBV14 and TRBJ1-1; possible D gene TRBD1, 5 bases. Germline CDR1 SGHDN, CDR2 FVKESK. The V and J ends lost 4 bases and 1 base respectively, with 10 bases between them. The CDR3 is 14 amino acids. The CDR3 DNA sequence: TGTGCCAGCAGCCTTGGGGGAGGGAACACTGAAGCTTTCTTT. Its translation: CASSLGGGNTEAFF. Drawing the rest from reference TRBV14 and TRBJ1-1, the complete variable domain is EAGVTQFPSHSVIEKGQTVTLRCDPISGHDNLYWYRRVMGKEIKFLLHFVKESKQDESGMPNNRFLAERTGGTYSTLKVQPAELEDSGVYFCASSLGGGNTEAFFGQGTRLTVV.

This chain connects TRBV6-5 to TRBJ2-3; D is perhaps TRBD2 (5 bases). CDR1 is MNHEY and CDR2 is SVGAGI in the germline V gene. The germline V and J ends were trimmed by 0 bases and 3 bases, with 7 bases remaining between them. This CDR3 spans 14 amino acids. CDR3 sequence: CASSYSPGTDTQYF. Here the CDR3 DNA reads TGTGCCAGCAGTTACTCTCCGGGAACAGATACGCAGTATTTT.

The chain carries TRBV6-1 and TRBJ1-1, with no clear D. V gave up 10 bases and J gave up 2 bases, with 2 bases separating them. Germline V gives CDR1 MNHNS, CDR2 SASEGT. This CDR3 is built from 9 residues. CDR3 loop: CATNTEAFF. In DNA, the CDR3 is TGTGCCACAAACACTGAAGCTTTCTTT.